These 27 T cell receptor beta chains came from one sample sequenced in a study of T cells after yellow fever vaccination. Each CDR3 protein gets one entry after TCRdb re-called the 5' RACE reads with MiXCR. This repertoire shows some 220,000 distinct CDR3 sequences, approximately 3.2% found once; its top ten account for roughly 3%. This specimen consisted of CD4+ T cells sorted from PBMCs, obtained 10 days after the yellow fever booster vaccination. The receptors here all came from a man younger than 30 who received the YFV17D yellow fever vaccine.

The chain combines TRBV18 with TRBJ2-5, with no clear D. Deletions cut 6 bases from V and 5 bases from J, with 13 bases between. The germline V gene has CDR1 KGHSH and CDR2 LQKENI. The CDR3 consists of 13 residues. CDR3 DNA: TGTGCCAGCTCCCGGTCGGGCGCGGAGACCCAGTACTTC. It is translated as CASSRSGAETQYF.

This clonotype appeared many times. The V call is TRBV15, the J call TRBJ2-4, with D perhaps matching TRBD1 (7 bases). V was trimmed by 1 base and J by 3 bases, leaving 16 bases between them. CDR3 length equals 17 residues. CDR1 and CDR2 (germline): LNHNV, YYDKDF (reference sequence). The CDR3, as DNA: TGTGCCACCAGCAGAGGTGGAGGGGGCGTAGGCAAAAACATTCAGTACTTC. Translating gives CATSRGGGGVGKNIQYF.

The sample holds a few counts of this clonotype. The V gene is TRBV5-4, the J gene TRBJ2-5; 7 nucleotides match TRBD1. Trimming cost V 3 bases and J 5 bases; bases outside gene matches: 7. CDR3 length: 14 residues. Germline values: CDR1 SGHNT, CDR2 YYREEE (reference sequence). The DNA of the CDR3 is TGTGCCAGCAGCTACAGGGGTGAGGGGGAGACCCAGTACTTC. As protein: CASSYRGEGETQYF.

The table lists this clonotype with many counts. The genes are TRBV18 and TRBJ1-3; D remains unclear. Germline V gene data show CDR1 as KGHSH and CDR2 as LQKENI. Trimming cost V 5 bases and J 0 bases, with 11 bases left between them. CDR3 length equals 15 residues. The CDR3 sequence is CASSSGTSSGNTIYF. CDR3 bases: TGTGCCAGCTCAAGCGGCACTTCCTCTGGAAACACCATATATTTT.

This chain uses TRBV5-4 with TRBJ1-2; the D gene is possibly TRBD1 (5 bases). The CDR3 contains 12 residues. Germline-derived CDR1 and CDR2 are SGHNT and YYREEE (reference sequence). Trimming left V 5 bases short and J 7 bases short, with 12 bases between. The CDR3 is CASSSGIGGYTF. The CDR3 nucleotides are TGTGCCAGCAGTTCAGGGATAGGTGGCTACACCTTC.

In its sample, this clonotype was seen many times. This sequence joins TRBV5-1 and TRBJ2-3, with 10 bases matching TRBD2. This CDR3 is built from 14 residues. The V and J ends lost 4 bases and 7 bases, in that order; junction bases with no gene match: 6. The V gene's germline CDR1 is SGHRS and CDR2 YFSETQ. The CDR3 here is CASSPLAGRHTQYF. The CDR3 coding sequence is TGCGCCAGCAGCCCACTAGCGGGGAGACATACGCAGTATTTT.

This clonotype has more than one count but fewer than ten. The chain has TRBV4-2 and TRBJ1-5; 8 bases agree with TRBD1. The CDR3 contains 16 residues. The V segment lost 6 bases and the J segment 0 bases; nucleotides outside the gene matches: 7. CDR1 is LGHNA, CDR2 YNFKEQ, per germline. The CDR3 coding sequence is TGTGCCAGCAGAGATAAGGACAGGGATAGCAATCAGCCCCAGCATTTT. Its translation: CASRDKDRDSNQPQHF.

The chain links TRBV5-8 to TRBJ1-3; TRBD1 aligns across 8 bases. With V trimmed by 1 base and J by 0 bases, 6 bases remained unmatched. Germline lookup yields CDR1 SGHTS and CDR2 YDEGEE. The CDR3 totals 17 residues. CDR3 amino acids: CASSLIIDRGSGNTIYF. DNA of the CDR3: TGTGCCAGCAGCTTGATTATTGACAGGGGCTCTGGAAACACCATATATTTT.

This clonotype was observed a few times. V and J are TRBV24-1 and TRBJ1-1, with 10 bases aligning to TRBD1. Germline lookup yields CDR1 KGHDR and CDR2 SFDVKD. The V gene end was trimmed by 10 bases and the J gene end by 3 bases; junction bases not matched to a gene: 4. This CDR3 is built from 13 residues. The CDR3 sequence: CATRQGADTEAFF. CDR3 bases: TGTGCCACGAGACAGGGGGCGGACACTGAAGCTTTCTTT.

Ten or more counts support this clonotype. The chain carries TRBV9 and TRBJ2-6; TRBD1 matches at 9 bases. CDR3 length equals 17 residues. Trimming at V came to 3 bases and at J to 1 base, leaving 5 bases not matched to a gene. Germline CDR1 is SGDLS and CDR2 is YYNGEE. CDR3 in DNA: TGTGCCAGCAGCGCTGCGGGACAGGGTTCTGGGGCCAACGTCCTGACTTTC. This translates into CASSAAGQGSGANVLTF. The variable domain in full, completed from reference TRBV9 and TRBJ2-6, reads DSGVTQTPKHLITATGQRVTLRCSPRSGDLSVYWYQQSLDQGLQFLIQYYNGEERAKGNILERFSAQQFPDLHSELNLSSLELGDSALYFCASSAAGQGSGANVLTFGAGSRLTVL.

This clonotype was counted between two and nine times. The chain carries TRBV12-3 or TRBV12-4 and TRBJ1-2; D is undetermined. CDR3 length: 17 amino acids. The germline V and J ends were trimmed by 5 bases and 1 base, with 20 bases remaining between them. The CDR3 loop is CASSASRTELFNYGYTF. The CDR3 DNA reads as TGTGCCAGCAGTGCCAGCCGGACGGAGCTTTTTAACTATGGCTACACCTTC.

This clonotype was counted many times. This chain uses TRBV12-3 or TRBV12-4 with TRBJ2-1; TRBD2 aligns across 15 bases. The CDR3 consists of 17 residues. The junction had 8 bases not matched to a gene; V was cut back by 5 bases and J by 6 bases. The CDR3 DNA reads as TGTGCCAGCAGTCCTCGGACTAGCGGGGGGGTTAGCAATGAGCAGTTCTTC. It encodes CASSPRTSGGVSNEQFF.

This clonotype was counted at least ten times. This CDR3 is CASSLGYGGGTEAFF. CDR3 DNA sequence: TGTGCCAGCAGCTTAGGGTACGGGGGAGGGACTGAAGCTTTCTTT. The chain uses TRBV7-3 and TRBJ1-1, with D possibly TRBD1 on 5 matching bases. Germline V gives CDR1 SGHTA, CDR2 FQGTGA. The ends were cut back, 2 bases at V and 5 bases at J, with 15 bases in the middle. This CDR3 contains 15 residues.

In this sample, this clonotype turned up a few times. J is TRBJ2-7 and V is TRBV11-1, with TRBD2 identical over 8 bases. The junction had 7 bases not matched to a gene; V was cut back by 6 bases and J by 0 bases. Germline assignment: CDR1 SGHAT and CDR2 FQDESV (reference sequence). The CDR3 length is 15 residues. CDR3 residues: CASSFSGDSSYEQYF. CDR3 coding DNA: TGTGCCAGCAGTTTTAGCGGGGACTCCTCCTACGAGCAGTACTTC. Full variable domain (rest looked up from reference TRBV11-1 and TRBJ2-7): EAEVAQSPRYKITEKSQAVAFWCDPISGHATLYWYRQILGQGPELLVQFQDESVVDDSQLPKDRFSAERLKGVDSTLKIQPAELGDSAMYLCASSFSGDSSYEQYFGPGTRLTVT.

As DNA, the CDR3 is TGTGCCAGCAGCCCTCGACAGGATATCGCAGATACGCAGTATTTT. Translation: CASSPRQDIADTQYF. The chain employs TRBV9 and TRBJ2-3; possible D gene TRBD1, 6 bases. The germline V gene has CDR1 SGDLS and CDR2 YYNGEE. The CDR3 covers 15 residues. Trimming cost V 4 bases and J 4 bases, with 16 bases left between them.

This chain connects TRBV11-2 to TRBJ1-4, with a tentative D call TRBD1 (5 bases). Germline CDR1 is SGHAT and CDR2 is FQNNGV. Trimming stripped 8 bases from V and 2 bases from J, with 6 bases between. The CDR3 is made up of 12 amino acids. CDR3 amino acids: CASRDTNEKLFF. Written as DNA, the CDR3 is TGTGCCAGCCGGGACACTAATGAAAAACTGTTTTTT.

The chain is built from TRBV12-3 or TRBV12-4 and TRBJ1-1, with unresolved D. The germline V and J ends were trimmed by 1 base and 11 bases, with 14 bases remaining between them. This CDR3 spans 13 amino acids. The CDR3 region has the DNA TGTGCCAGCAGTTTAGTGCCAGCCCCTACGGCTTTCTTT. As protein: CASSLVPAPTAFF.

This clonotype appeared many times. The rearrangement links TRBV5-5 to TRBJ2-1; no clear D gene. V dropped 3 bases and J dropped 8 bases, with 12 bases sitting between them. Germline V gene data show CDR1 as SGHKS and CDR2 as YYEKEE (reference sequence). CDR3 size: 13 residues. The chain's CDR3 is CASSSLTVDEQFF. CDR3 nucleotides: TGTGCCAGCAGCTCTTTAACTGTCGATGAGCAGTTCTTC.

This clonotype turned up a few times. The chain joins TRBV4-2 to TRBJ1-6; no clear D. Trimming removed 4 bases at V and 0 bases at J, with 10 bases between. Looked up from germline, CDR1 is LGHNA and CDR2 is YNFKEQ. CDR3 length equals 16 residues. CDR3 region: CASSPGRSSYNSPLHF. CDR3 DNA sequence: TGTGCCAGCAGCCCGGGCAGGAGCTCCTATAATTCACCCCTCCACTTT.

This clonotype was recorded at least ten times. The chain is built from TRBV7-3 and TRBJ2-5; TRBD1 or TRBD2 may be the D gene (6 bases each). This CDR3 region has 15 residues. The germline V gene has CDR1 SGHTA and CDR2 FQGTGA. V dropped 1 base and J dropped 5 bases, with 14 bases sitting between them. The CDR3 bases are TGTGCCAGCAGCTTAAATCCGGGGGCGCGTGAGACCCAGTACTTC. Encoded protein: CASSLNPGARETQYF.

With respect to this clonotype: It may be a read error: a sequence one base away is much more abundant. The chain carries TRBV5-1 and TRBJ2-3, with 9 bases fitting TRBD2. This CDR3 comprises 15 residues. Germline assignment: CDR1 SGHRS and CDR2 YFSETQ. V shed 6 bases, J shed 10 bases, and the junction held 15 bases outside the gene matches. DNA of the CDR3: TGCGCCAGCAAGGGCACCGGGACTAGCTTGGATGCGCAGTATTTT. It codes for CASKGTGTSLDAQYF.

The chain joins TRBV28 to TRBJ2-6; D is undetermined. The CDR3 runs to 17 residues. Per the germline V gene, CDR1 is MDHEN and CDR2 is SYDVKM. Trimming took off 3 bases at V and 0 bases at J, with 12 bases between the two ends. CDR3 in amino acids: CASSLADGSSGANVLTF. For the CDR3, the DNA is TGTGCCAGCAGTTTGGCGGACGGCAGCTCTGGGGCCAACGTCCTGACTTTC.

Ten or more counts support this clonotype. The CDR3 loop reads CASSLGTSTQETQYF. The CDR3 nucleotides read TGCGCCAGCAGCCTAGGGACTAGCACCCAAGAGACCCAGTACTTC. The chain has TRBV5-1 and TRBJ2-5; 9 bases fit TRBD2. Unmatched junction bases numbered 5, after V lost 4 bases and J lost 1 base. This CDR3 region has 15 residues. The germline gives CDR1 SGHRS, CDR2 YFSETQ.

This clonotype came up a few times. CDR3 coding DNA: TGTGCCAGCAGCGCTTTTGGTTTGAGCAGCGGGGGGCCCTACGAGCAGTACTTC. Residues: CASSAFGLSSGGPYEQYF. This rearrangement joins TRBV7-3 to TRBJ2-7, with 9 bases that match TRBD2. Germline V CDR1 and CDR2: SGHTA, FQGTGA. The ends lost 5 bases at V and 2 bases at J; junction bases unmatched: 16. This CDR3 region has 18 residues.

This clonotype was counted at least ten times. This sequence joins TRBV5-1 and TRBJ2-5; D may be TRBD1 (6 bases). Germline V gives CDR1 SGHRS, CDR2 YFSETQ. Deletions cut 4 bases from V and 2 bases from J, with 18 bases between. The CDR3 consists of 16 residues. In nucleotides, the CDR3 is TGCGCCAGCAGCCTGGCGCCCCGGACAGATCAAGAGACCCAGTACTTC. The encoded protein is CASSLAPRTDQETQYF.

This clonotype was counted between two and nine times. CDR3 in amino acids: CSASSLSQETQYF. The CDR3 DNA follows: TGCAGTGCTAGTAGTCTCAGCCAAGAGACCCAGTACTTC. This chain links TRBV20-1 with TRBJ2-5; D ambiguous. Germline V gene data show CDR1 as DFQATT and CDR2 as SNEGSKA (reference sequence). The V end lost 3 bases, the J end lost 1 base, and 9 bases lay between the germline ends. The CDR3 length is 13 residues.

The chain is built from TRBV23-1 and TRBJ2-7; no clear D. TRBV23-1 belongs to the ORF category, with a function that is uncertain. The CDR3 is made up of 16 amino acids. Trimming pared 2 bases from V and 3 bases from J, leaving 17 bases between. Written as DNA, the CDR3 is TGCGCCAGCAGTCAAGGACCGGTCCAGCACTTCTACGAGCAGTACTTC. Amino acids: CASSQGPVQHFYEQYF.